This T cell receptor beta chain was captured in a study of regulatory T cells in long-lasting Graves disease (dated by TCRdb to 2020 to 2022). Regarding the complete study: Newly diagnosed Graves' disease patients had taken antithyroid drugs for less than 3 months. Patients with persistent Graves' disease were compared with patients with newly diagnosed Graves' disease using TCR sequencing and RNA sequencing of peripheral blood. The study took place in China and was registered as a clinical trial. A total of roughly 35 samples underwent TCR sequencing, from about 13 patients with persistent Graves' disease and around 20 patients with newly diagnosed Graves' disease.

This clonotype was seen at least ten times. The antigen it recognizes is unknown. Base quality data are lacking; no much larger clone is found one base away. The time point label, read with the paper, signifies: newly diagnosed GD, antithyroid drugs for less than 3 months. RNA was extracted from PBMCs in TRIzol for both TCR sequencing and RNA sequencing. The diagnosis of Graves' disease followed American Thyroid Association guidelines. Recruitment of patients was carried out at an endocrinology department in Xi'an, China. From each patient, about 9 milliliters of peripheral blood was collected into an EDTA anticoagulant tube. Ficoll Paque Plus density gradient separation was used to isolate PBMCs, and no further T cell sorting was done. An Agilent 2100 Bioanalyzer and agarose gel were used to check RNA quality, while a NanoDrop 2000 measured RNA concentration. Findings and caveats that apply to the study as a whole: Persistent disease showed preferential use of TRBV28, TRBJ1-2 and TRBJ2-5, whereas newly diagnosed disease favored TRBV20-1 and TRBJ2-1. Peripheral blood alone was examined, since thyroid tissue, which constituted the primary lesion, could not be accessed. Only the TCR beta chain was sequenced and analyzed. Patients with persistent disease shared more public clonotypes (about 2,700) than newly diagnosed patients did (approximately 990). Compared with newly diagnosed patients, persistent Graves' disease patients had lower TCR Shannon entropy and fewer highly expanded clones, which suggests clonal expansion. The authors acknowledged the small sample size as a limitation that may reduce accuracy.

The germline V gene yields MNHEY for CDR1 and SVGAGI for CDR2. V and J lose 0 bases and 0 bases, and a span of 17 bases separates them. Including cysteine and phenylalanine, the CDR3 has 18 amino acids. The retained sequence is limited to the CDR3, 54 bases, with the frame set at the first base. Library creation used multiplex PCR. This sample was sequenced with an Illumina HiSeq 4000. To build TCR beta libraries, CDR3 regions were amplified by Arm-PCR using iRepertoire HTBI primers. Before sequencing, the PCR products underwent gel purification. Per the source publication's procedure: Across samples, 60 to 75 TRBV and 13 to 15 TRBJ segments were identified and used for gene usage analysis of CDR3 amino acid clonotypes. Filtered high-quality paired reads were merged into contigs using COPE and FqMerger. BLAST was used to align contigs to the IMGT TRBV, TRBD and TRBJ reference genes, and CDR3 was defined following IMGT. Highly expanded clones were defined as clonotypes with a frequency above 0.1%. Shannon entropy was used to measure repertoire diversity, and the Gini coefficient was used to measure V-J evenness. A clonotype found in more than one individual was treated as public. The raw public reads went through TCRdb reprocessing: fastp at Q25, MiXCR clone calling, in-frame beta chains kept. Records with the same CDR3 protein are collapsed into one entry carrying the most frequent genes and DNA. The V and J calls and clone size come from TCRdb's table, not from the authors' own analysis. The sample includes 680,000 or so distinct CDR3 sequences, with roughly 15% observed a single time. The top ten clonotypes cover 15% to 20% of the sample.

Separately, the same data were catalogued under a study of T cells in Graves' hyperthyroidism and ophthalmopathy. The second publication reports: Graves' hyperthyroidism was defined as stable when no progression to ophthalmopathy occurred over 18 months of follow-up. Hyperthyroidism patients were newly diagnosed, had a disease duration of under 2 months, and were aged 18 to 65 years. Any patient with an uncontrolled infection, another autoimmune disease, pregnancy or lactation was excluded. Diagnoses relied on clinical symptoms, serum thyroxine and TRAb, thyroid ultrasound and orbital computed tomography. The TCR CDR3 was subjected to a first round of RT-PCR using the HTBI primer set and the Qiagen OneStep RT-PCR kit. Most expanded thyroid clonotypes (frequency above 0.001) were also detected in blood, suggesting blood repertoires may reflect thyroid immune responses. Ophthalmopathy was separated from stable hyperthyroidism by a 13 V-J signature model, with around 88% sensitivity and 81% to 82% specificity obtained in cross-validation and 80%/75% obtained in testing. In validation, the model predicted progression to ophthalmopathy a median of about 5.9 months before onset, with roughly 70% sensitivity and just under 75% specificity. TCR V-J signatures able to tell the groups apart were searched for in a discovery cohort of some 100 patients, of whom more than 40 had Graves' ophthalmopathy and under 65 had stable Graves' hyperthyroidism. An independent validation cohort of around 20 hyperthyroidism patients and more than 15 patients who later progressed to ophthalmopathy tested prospective prediction of ophthalmopathy. The 95 to 100 discovery patients were divided at random into training and test sets in a 7:3 ratio. In addition, the study compared T-cell repertoires in thyroid tissue and in blood from a handful of Graves' hyperthyroidism patients. Following sampling, methimazole starting at 30 mg daily was given to hyperthyroidism patients, and high-dose intravenous methylprednisolone was given to ophthalmopathy patients. A second multiplex PCR round built the libraries, followed by size selection and purification. The libraries were sequenced on an Illumina HiSeq2000 using paired-end 100 bp reads. Raw data were processed with SOAPnuke, discarding reads with adapters, uncalled bases, mean Phred below 15, or no exact constant-primer or identifier match. COPE v1.2.5 was used to merge the high-quality paired reads, and each unique nucleotide sequence was defined as a clonotype. Clonotypes were aligned to IMGT TRBV, TRBD and TRBJ reference segments using MiTCR v1.1. Only V-J combinations with frequency above 0.0001, covering 99.2% of repertoires, were analysed. The TCS score was defined as the ratio of F50 (clonal expansion) to E x V (chaos), calculated using BLOSUM62-based TCRdist between CDR3 peptides within each V-J. Welch's t-statistics and random forest reduced several hundred V-J features to 13, which were used in a naive Bayes classifier (R e1071). No statistical method was used to set the sample size in advance, and investigators knew the group allocation. The paper describes TCR Vbeta CDR3 sequencing of 135 peripheral blood samples, made up of roughly 40 ophthalmopathy patients, over 70 hyperthyroidism patients and 17 progressor patients.

This TCR came from a woman in her thirties with Graves disease. Donor details come from another sample of the same person, matched by shared clones. The rearranged chain carries TRBV6-5 and TRBJ1-1; confidence is insufficient to name the D gene. The source was peripheral blood mononuclear cells (PBMCs), collected at new diagnosis, from a patient treated with antithyroid drugs. The CDR3 has the sequence CASSYSPFSGVLNTEAFF. The DNA sequence reads TGTGCCAGCAGTTACTCCCCCTTTAGTGGGGTGTTGAACACTGAAGCTTTCTTT.